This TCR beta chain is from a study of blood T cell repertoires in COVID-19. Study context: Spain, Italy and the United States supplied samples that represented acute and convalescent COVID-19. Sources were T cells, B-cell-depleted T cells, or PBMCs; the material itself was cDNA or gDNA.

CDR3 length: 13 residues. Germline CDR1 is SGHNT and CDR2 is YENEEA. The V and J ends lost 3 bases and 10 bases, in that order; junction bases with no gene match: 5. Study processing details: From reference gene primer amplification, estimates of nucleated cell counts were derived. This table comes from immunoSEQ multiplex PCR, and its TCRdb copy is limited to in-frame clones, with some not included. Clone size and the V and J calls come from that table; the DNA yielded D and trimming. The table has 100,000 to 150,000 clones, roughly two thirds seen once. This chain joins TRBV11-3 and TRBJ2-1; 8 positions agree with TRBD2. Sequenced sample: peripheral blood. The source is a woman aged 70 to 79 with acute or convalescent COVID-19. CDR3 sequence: CASSLSGSREQFF. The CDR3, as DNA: TGTGCCAGCAGCTTGAGCGGGAGCAGGGAGCAGTTCTTC.